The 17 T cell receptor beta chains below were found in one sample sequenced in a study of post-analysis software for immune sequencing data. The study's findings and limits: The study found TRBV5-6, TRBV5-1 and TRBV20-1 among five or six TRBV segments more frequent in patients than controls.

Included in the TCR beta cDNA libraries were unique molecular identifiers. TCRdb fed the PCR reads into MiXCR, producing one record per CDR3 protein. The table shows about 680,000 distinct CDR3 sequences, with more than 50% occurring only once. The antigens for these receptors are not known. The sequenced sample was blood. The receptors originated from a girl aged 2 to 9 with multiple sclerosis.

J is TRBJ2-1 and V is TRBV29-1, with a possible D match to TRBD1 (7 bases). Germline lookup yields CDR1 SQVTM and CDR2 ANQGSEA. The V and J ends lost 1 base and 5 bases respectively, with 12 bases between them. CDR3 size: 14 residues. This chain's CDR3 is CSVEGGTEDNEQFF. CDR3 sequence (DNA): TGCAGCGTTGAAGGCGGGACAGAAGACAATGAGCAGTTCTTC.

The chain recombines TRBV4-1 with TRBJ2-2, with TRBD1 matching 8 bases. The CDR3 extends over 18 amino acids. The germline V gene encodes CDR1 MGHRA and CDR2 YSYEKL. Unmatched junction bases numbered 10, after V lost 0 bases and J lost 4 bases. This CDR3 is CASSQEASRQGATGELFF. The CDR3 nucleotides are TGCGCCAGCAGCCAAGAAGCCTCGCGTCAGGGGGCCACCGGGGAGCTGTTTTTT.

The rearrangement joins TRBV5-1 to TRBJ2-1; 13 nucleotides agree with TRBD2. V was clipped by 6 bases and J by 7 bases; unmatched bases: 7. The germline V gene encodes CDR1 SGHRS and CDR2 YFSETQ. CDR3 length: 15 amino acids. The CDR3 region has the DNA TGCGCCAGCACCCAGACTAGCGGGGGGCAGAATGAGCAGTTCTTC. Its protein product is CASTQTSGGQNEQFF.

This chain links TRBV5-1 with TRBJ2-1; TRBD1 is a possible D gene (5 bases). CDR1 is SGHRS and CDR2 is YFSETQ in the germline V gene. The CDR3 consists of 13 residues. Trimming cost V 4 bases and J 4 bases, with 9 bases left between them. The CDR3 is CASSEDNYNEQFF. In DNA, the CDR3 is TGCGCCAGCAGCGAGGACAATTACAATGAGCAGTTCTTC.

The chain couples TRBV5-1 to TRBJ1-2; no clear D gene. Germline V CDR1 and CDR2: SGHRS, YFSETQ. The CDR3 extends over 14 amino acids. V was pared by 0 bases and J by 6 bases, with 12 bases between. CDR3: CASSLDVRGNGYTF. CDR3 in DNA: TGCGCCAGCAGCTTGGACGTTCGCGGGAATGGCTACACCTTC. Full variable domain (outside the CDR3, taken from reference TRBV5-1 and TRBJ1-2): KAGVTQTPRYLIKTRGQQVTLSCSPISGHRSVSWYQQTPGQGLQFLFEYFSETQRNKGNFPGRFSGRQFSNSRSEMNVSTLELGDSALYLCASSLDVRGNGYTFGSGTRLTVV.

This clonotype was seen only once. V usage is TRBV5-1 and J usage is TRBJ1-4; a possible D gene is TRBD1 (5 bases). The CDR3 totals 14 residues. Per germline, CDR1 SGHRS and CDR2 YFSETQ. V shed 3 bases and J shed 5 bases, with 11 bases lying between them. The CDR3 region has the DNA TGCGCCAGCAGCTCGGGACGGGTGAATGAAAAACTGTTTTTT. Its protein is CASSSGRVNEKLFF.

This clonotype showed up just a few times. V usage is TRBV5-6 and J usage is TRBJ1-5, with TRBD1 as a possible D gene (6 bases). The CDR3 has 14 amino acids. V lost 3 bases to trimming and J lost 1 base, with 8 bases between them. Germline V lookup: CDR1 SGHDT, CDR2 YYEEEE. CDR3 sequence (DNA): TGTGCCAGCAGCTCCGGACAGAGCAATCAGCCCCAGCATTTT. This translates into CASSSGQSNQPQHF.

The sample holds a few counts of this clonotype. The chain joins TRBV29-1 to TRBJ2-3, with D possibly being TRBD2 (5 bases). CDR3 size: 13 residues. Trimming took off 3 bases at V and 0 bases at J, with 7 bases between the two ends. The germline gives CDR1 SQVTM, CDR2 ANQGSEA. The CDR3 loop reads CSVEGESTDTQYF. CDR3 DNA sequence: TGCAGCGTTGAGGGAGAGAGCACAGATACGCAGTATTTT.

The CDR3 DNA is TGTGCCAGCAGCTCCCACCGGGGGGTATCGGAGGGAAACACCATATATTTT. Protein: CASSSHRGVSEGNTIYF. This sequence joins TRBV13 and TRBJ1-3; D possibly corresponds to TRBD1 (5 bases). V was trimmed by 4 bases and J by 4 bases, leaving 20 bases between them. The CDR3 contains 17 residues. The germline gives CDR1 PRHDT, CDR2 FYEKMQ (reference sequence).

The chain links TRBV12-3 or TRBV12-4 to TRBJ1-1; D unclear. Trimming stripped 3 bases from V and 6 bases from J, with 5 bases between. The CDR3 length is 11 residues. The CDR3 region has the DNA TGTGCCAGCAGTTTTAATTCTGAAGCTTTCTTT. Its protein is CASSFNSEAFF.

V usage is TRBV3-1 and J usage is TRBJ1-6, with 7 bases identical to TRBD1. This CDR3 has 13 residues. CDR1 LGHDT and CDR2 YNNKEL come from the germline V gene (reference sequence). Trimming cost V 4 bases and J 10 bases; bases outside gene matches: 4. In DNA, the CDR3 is TGTGCCAGCAGCCGGGGACAGCCCTCACCCCTCCACTTT. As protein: CASSRGQPSPLHF.

CDR3 DNA sequence: TGTGCCAGCAGCGGGACCGGGACTAGCAAGGAGACCCAGTACTTC. As protein: CASSGTGTSKETQYF. V usage is TRBV9 and J usage is TRBJ2-5, with TRBD2 identical over 9 bases. With V trimmed by 3 bases and J by 5 bases, 8 bases remained unmatched. Germline V gene data show CDR1 as SGDLS and CDR2 as YYNGEE. CDR3 length: 15 residues.

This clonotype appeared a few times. CDR3 loop: CSVRRDDANYGYTF. The CDR3 DNA sequence: TGCAGCGTTCGCAGGGATGACGCTAACTATGGCTACACCTTC. The chain recombines TRBV29-1 with TRBJ1-2; weak D call: TRBD1 (5 bases). CDR1 and CDR2 from the germline V gene are SQVTM and ANQGSEA. With 5 bases removed from V and 0 bases from J, the gap between germline ends came to 13 bases. CDR3 length equals 14 residues.

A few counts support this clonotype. CDR3 region: CSARDSRLAGPYEQFF. Here the CDR3 DNA reads TGCAGTGCTAGAGACAGTAGACTAGCGGGACCTTATGAGCAGTTCTTC. This sequence joins TRBV20-1 and TRBJ2-1; 11 bases line up with TRBD2. CDR1 and CDR2 from the germline V gene are DFQATT and SNEGSKA (reference sequence). CDR3 length: 16 amino acids. The J segment lost 8 bases and the V segment lost 0 bases, leaving 9 bases of the junction unmatched.

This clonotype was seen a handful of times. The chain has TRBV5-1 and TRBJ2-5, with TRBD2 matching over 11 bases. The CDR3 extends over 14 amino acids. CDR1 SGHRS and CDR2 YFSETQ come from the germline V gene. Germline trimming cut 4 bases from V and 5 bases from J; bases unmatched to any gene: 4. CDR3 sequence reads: CASSATSGSETQYF. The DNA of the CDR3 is TGCGCCAGCAGCGCTACTAGCGGGAGTGAGACCCAGTACTTC.

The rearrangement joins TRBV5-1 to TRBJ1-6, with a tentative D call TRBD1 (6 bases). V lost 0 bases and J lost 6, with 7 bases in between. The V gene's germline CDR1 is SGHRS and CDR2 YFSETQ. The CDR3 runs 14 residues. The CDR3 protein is CASSLGTVNSPLHF. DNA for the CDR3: TGCGCCAGCAGCTTGGGGACAGTTAATTCACCCCTCCACTTT.

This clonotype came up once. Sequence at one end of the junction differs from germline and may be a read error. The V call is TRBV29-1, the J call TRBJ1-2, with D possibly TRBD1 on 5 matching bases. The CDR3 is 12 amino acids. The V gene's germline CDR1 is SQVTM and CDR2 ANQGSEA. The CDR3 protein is CGVLQAHYGYTF. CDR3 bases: TGCGGCGTTTTACAGGCCCACTATGGCTACACCTTC.